The entry below describes one T cell receptor beta chain. The antigen is not known. The data originate from a study of CD8+CD57+ T cells in acquired aplastic anemia. About the research overall: On average, sorted CD4+ and CD8+ cells gave approximately 3.5 ug of DNA. General study results and limits: Patients versus controls showed no significant CD8+ Simpson's diversity difference. Patients and controls turned out to have 25 to 35 CD8+ CDR3 sequences in common.

Patients included in sequencing had previously demonstrated CD8+CD57+ cell expansion by flow cytometry. Each of the patients presented with severe acquired aplastic anemia. Genomic DNA, serving as template, underwent TCR beta VDJ and CDR3 profiling. TCRdb processed the reads anew with MiXCR; each CDR3 protein has one entry. The data contain some 120,000 distinct CDR3 sequences, about 60% of them singletons. The CDR3 runs 15 residues. With V trimmed by 7 bases and J by 2 bases, 9 bases remained unmatched. Per germline, CDR1 SNHLY and CDR2 FYNNEI. This TCR was recovered from a human donor with aplastic anemia. This rearrangement joins TRBV2 to TRBJ2-7; TRBD1 matches 9 bases. Sequenced: sorted CD4+, CD8+, or CD8+CD57+ T cells (not recorded which) from PBMCs. Here the CDR3 reads CASNGQGKFPYEQYF. Written as DNA, the CDR3 is TGTGCCAGCAATGGACAGGGGAAATTCCCCTACGAGCAGTACTTC.